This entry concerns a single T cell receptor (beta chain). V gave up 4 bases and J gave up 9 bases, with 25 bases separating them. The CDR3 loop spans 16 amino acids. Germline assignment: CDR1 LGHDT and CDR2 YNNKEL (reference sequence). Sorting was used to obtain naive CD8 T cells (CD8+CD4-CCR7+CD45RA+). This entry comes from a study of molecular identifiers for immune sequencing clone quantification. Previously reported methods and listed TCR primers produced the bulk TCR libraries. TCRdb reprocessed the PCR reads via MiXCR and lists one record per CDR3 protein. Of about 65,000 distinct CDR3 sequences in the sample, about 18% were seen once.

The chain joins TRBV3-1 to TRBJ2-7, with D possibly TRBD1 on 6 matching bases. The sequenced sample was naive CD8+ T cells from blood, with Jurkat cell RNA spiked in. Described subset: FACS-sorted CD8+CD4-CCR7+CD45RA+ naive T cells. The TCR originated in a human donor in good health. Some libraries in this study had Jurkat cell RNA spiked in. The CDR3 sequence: CASSPLRTVASCGQYF. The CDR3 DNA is TGTGCCAGCAGCCCACTTAGGACAGTGGCCTCCTGCGGGCAGTACTTC.